The sample holds one count of the clone carrying this T cell receptor beta chain. The data belong to a study of blood T cell repertoires in COVID-19. For the study at large: PBMCs, B-cell-depleted T cells, or T cells were the source of the cDNA or gDNA that made up the material.

Method: immunoSEQ multiplex PCR; TCRdb's copy keeps in-frame clones and lacks some. The sample has around 64,000 clones; 90% to 95% are singletons. The CDR3 has 14 amino acids. V was pared by 5 bases and J by 5 bases, with 15 bases between. Germline CDR1 LNHDA, CDR2 SQIVND (reference sequence). Sequenced material: peripheral blood. This receptor was taken from a human donor in a cohort sampled during active COVID-19. The V call is TRBV19, the J call TRBJ2-5, with a weak D call TRBD1 (6 bases). The CDR3 spells CASSLSGAQETQYF. The CDR3 region has the DNA TGTGCCAGTAGTTTATCAGGGGCCCAGGAGACCCAGTACTTC.